This passage covers 19 T cell receptor beta chains from one sample sequenced in a study of blood T cell repertoires in COVID-19. Repertoires were generated with immunoSEQ multiplex PCR, while TCRdb's copy carries only in-frame clones and drops some. In the table there are 470,000 or so clones, about 89% of which are singletons. The specimen was peripheral blood. The receptors derive from a woman between 25 and 40 years old with acute or convalescent COVID-19.

This clone was observed a single time. J is TRBJ1-2 and V is TRBV3-1 (or the pseudogene TRBV3-2); unclear D gene. CDR1 is LGHDT, CDR2 YNNKEL, per germline (reference sequence). This CDR3 has 14 amino acids. Trimming took off 8 bases at V and 7 bases at J, with 20 bases between the two ends. CDR3 nucleotide sequence: TGTGCCAGCGGCCCCGGGGTTGGTTCTAGTGGCTACACCTTC. This translates into CASGPGVGSSGYTF.

The sample holds one count of this clone. J is TRBJ2-3 and V is TRBV7-6, with 9 bases fitting TRBD2. This CDR3 is 15 amino acids long. Germline CDR1 and CDR2: SGHVS and FNYEAQ. After removal of 2 bases from V and 5 bases from J, the junction contained 5 bases not matched to a gene. The CDR3 sequence: CASSLWRGGQDTQYF. In DNA, the CDR3 is TGTGCCAGCAGCTTATGGCGGGGGGGCCAAGATACGCAGTATTTT.

V usage is TRBV19 and J usage is TRBJ2-3; D gene unclear. Germline CDR1 is LNHDA and CDR2 is SQIVND (reference sequence). This CDR3 spans 13 amino acids. V gave up 5 bases and J gave up 6 bases, with 12 bases separating them. The CDR3, as DNA: TGTGCCAGTAGTTCCCCGGAGTCGGATACGCAGTATTTT. Residues: CASSSPESDTQYF.

The J gene is TRBJ2-5, the V gene TRBV6-5, with 13 bases identical to TRBD2. The CDR3 spans 16 residues. V trimming: 4 bases; J trimming: 3 bases; junction bases outside the gene matches: 5. Germline CDR1 is MNHEY and CDR2 is SVGAGI. CDR3 sequence reads: CASSSWTSGGKETQYF. CDR3 sequence (DNA): TGTGCCAGCAGTTCCTGGACTAGCGGGGGCAAAGAGACCCAGTACTTC.

The chain is built from TRBV6-2 or TRBV6-3 and TRBJ2-7, with no clear D. V lost 5 bases and J lost 7, with 21 bases in between. Germline V gives CDR1 MNHEY, CDR2 SVGEGT. CDR3 size: 15 residues. The CDR3 coding sequence is TGTGCCAGCAGTGTTGCCTACAGAGCAAACTGGGAGCAGTACTTC. Residues: CASSVAYRANWEQYF.

This chain connects TRBV6-5 to TRBJ1-6; D might be TRBD1 (5 bases). Looked up from germline, CDR1 is MNHEY and CDR2 is SVGAGI. The length of the CDR3 is 15 residues. The germline V and J ends were trimmed by 6 bases and 12 bases, with 21 bases remaining between them. The CDR3 spells CASSLTIDREEPLHF. CDR3 nucleotide sequence: TGTGCCAGCAGCCTTACGATAGACAGAGAGGAACCCCTCCACTTT.

The chain is built from TRBV27 and TRBJ1-2; tentative D call: TRBD1 (5 bases). Germline CDR1 and CDR2: MNHEY and SMNVEV (reference sequence). The CDR3 length is 15 residues. V dropped 5 bases and J dropped 1 base, with 14 bases sitting between them. In DNA form, the CDR3 reads TGTGCCAGCAGTGCCGCGGGGGGGGTTAACTATGGCTACACCTTC. Encoded protein: CASSAAGGVNYGYTF.

This clone was counted between two and nine times. The chain employs TRBV4-1 and TRBJ1-4, with 8 bases matching TRBD1. Germline assignment: CDR1 MGHRA and CDR2 YSYEKL. The CDR3 is made up of 15 amino acids. With 3 bases clipped from V and 8 bases from J, the junction kept 8 bases outside the gene matches. The CDR3 coding sequence is TGCGCCAGCAGCCAGTTACGGGACAGGAAGGAAAAACTGTTTTTT. It encodes CASSQLRDRKEKLFF.

This clone was picked up one time. This chain links TRBV5-1 with TRBJ2-3; 7 bases match TRBD1. The CDR3 has 15 amino acids. Germline CDR1 and CDR2: SGHRS and YFSETQ. Germline trimming cut 4 bases from V and 1 base from J; bases unmatched to any gene: 6. The CDR3 loop is CASSPWTGGTDTQYF. CDR3 DNA: TGCGCCAGCAGCCCATGGACAGGCGGCACAGATACGCAGTATTTT.

CDR3 in DNA: TGTGCCAGCAGGTTGGCGGGGGTCACAGATACGCAGTATTTT. It yields the protein CASRLAGVTDTQYF. The chain links TRBV28 to TRBJ2-3, with TRBD2 identical over 7 bases. The CDR3 spans 14 residues. Germline V gene lookup returns CDR1 MDHEN and CDR2 SYDVKM. J gave up 2 bases and V 6 bases, and 5 bases lay outside the gene matches.

The chain is built from TRBV5-1 and TRBJ2-7, with D perhaps matching TRBD1 (6 bases). Trimming cost V 5 bases and J 3 bases, with 12 bases left between them. Germline values: CDR1 SGHRS, CDR2 YFSETQ. The length of the CDR3 is 13 residues. CDR3 region: CASRDSPDYEQYF. CDR3 DNA sequence: TGCGCCAGCAGGGACAGCCCTGACTACGAGCAGTACTTC.

The V and J genes are TRBV5-6 and TRBJ1-2; D gene ambiguous. This CDR3 comprises 16 residues. Germline V gene sequence: CDR1 SGHDT, CDR2 YYEEEE. V lost 5 bases and J 4 bases, leaving 21 bases between the germline ends. The CDR3 region is CASRSRRGADSYGYTF. CDR3 DNA sequence: TGTGCCAGCAGATCCCGCAGAGGCGCCGACTCCTATGGCTACACCTTC.

CDR3 sequence reads: CASSQGFSGANVLTF. CDR3 DNA sequence: TGTGCCAGCAGCCAGGGATTCTCTGGGGCCAACGTCCTGACTTTC. The chain has TRBV7-9 and TRBJ2-6, with D possibly TRBD1 on 5 matching bases. From germline, CDR1 is SEHNR and CDR2 FQNEAQ (reference sequence). Trimming removed 5 bases from V and 0 bases from J, with 8 bases in between. The CDR3 covers 15 residues.

The chain recombines TRBV19 with TRBJ1-4; no firm D call. V was trimmed by 7 bases and J by 13 bases, leaving 19 bases between them. Germline CDR1 reads LNHDA; CDR2 reads SQIVND (reference sequence). The CDR3 has 13 residues. This CDR3 is CASMITGGDLLFF. The CDR3 nucleotides are TGTGCCAGTATGATCACGGGAGGAGATCTACTGTTTTTT.

J is TRBJ2-4 and V is TRBV19, with TRBD1 identical over 10 bases. The CDR3 has 17 residues. Germline CDR1 and CDR2: LNHDA and SQIVND (reference sequence). V lost 4 bases to trimming and J lost 0 bases; unmatched junction nucleotides: 6. This chain's CDR3 is CASSTRDRGSAKNIQYF. CDR3 in DNA: TGTGCCAGTAGTACCCGGGACAGGGGTTCAGCCAAAAACATTCAGTACTTC.

The chain uses TRBV7-9 and TRBJ1-4; unclear D gene. From germline, CDR1 is SEHNR and CDR2 FQNEAQ (reference sequence). CDR3 length equals 14 residues. The ends were cut back, 1 base at V and 4 bases at J, with 7 bases in the middle. The CDR3, as DNA: TGTGCCAGCAGCTTAGGTACAGTTAATGAAAAACTGTTTTTT. Protein: CASSLGTVNEKLFF.

The chain recombines TRBV6-1 with TRBJ2-5; D perhaps matches TRBD2 (6 bases). Per the germline V gene, CDR1 is MNHNS and CDR2 is SASEGT. The V end was cut by 3 bases, the J end by 4 bases, with 9 bases between. The CDR3 runs 13 residues. The CDR3 loop is CASSDMGGETQYF. The DNA for the CDR3 is TGTGCCAGCAGTGACATGGGGGGAGAGACCCAGTACTTC.

The DNA for the CDR3 is TGTGCCAGCTCCGCGGGACAGGGAGTCAACACCATATATTTT. This gives the protein CASSAGQGVNTIYF. The genes are TRBV18 and TRBJ1-3, with 9 bases matching TRBD1. Germline loops: CDR1 KGHSH, CDR2 LQKENI. J gave up 7 bases and V 6 bases, and 7 bases lay outside the gene matches. This CDR3 has 14 residues.

The rearrangement uses TRBV27 and TRBJ2-1, with D possibly matching TRBD2 (7 bases). This CDR3 spans 14 amino acids. The germline V gene encodes CDR1 MNHEY and CDR2 SMNVEV (reference sequence). V lost 6 bases to trimming and J lost 5 bases, with 14 bases between them. The CDR3 sequence: CASRMRGPDNEQFF. CDR3 sequence (DNA): TGTGCCAGCAGGATGCGGGGGCCAGACAATGAGCAGTTCTTC.